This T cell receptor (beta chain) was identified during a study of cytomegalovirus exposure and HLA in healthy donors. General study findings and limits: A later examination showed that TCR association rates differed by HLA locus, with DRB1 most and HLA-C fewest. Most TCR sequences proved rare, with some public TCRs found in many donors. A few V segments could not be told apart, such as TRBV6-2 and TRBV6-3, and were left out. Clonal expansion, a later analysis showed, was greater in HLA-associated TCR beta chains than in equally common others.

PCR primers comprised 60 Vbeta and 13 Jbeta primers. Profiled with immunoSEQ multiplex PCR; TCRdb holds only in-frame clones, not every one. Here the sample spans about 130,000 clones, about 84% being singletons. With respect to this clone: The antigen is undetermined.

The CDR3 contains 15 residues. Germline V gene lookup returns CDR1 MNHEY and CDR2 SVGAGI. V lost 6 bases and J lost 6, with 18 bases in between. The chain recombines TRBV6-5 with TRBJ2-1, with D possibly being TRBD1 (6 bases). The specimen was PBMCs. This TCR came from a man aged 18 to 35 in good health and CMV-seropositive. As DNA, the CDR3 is TGTGCCAGCAGCCCATATGGGGGCTCAAGCAATGAGCAGTTCTTC. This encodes CASSPYGGSSNEQFF.